The 28 T cell receptor beta chains given below trace back to one sample, sequenced in a study of T cells after yellow fever vaccination. TCRdb analysed the 5' RACE reads with MiXCR anew, one entry per CDR3 protein. The sample holds 300,000 or so distinct CDR3 sequences, over 10% seen once. The sample in question was CD4+ T cells sorted from PBMCs, obtained 45 days after the yellow fever booster vaccination. The origin of the receptors is a man younger than 45 who received the YFV17D yellow fever vaccine.

The sample holds a few counts of this clonotype. The V call is TRBV29-1, the J call TRBJ2-2; 7 nucleotides line up with TRBD2. With V trimmed by 4 bases and J by 2 bases, 19 bases remained unmatched. Germline CDR1 reads SQVTM; CDR2 reads ANQGSEA. CDR3 length equals 19 residues. DNA for the CDR3: TGCAGCGTTGTCTCCGGGGCTAGCGGAGTCCCGATTAACACCGGGGAGCTGTTTTTT. It yields the protein CSVVSGASGVPINTGELFF.

The chain uses TRBV5-5 and TRBJ2-3; D might be TRBD1 (6 bases). CDR3 length: 15 amino acids. V shed 1 base and J shed 3 bases, with 12 bases lying between them. Germline-derived CDR1 and CDR2 are SGHKS and YYEKEE (reference sequence). CDR3 sequence (DNA): TGTGCCAGCAGCTTGATCGGGACAAGAACAGATACGCAGTATTTT. Translating gives CASSLIGTRTDTQYF. Using reference TRBV5-5 and TRBJ2-3 for the parts outside the CDR3, the full variable domain is DAGVTQSPTHLIKTRGQQVTLRCSPISGHKSVSWYQQVLGQGPQFIFQYYEKEERGRGNFPDRFSARQFPNYSSELNVNALLLGDSALYLCASSLIGTRTDTQYFGPGTRLTVL.

The chain combines TRBV7-9 with TRBJ2-5; D is uncertain. Trimming took off 3 bases at V and 4 bases at J, with 12 bases between the two ends. CDR1 and CDR2 (germline): SEHNR, FQNEAQ (reference sequence). This CDR3 has 14 amino acids. CDR3 loop: CASSFITLGETQYF. Here the CDR3 DNA reads TGTGCCAGCAGCTTCATTACCTTGGGAGAGACCCAGTACTTC. The variable domain in full, completed from reference TRBV7-9 and TRBJ2-5, reads DTGVSQNPRHKITKRGQNVTFRCDPISEHNRLYWYRQTLGQGPEFLTYFQNEAQLEKSRLLSDRFSAERPKGSFSTLEIQRTEQGDSAMYLCASSFITLGETQYFGPGTRLLVL.

Only a few counts were recorded for this clonotype. The genes are TRBV5-1 and TRBJ2-3, with 14 bases matching TRBD2. The CDR3 has 18 amino acids. Per the germline V gene, CDR1 is SGHRS and CDR2 is YFSETQ. After removal of 5 bases from V and 3 bases from J, the junction contained 11 bases not matched to a gene. CDR3 nucleotide sequence: TGCGCCAGCAGTTCGGGACTAGCGGGAGAACTGAGGACAGATACGCAGTATTTT. Translating gives CASSSGLAGELRTDTQYF.

Points on this clonotype: Germline and junction disagree at one end, which may indicate a read error. The chain uses TRBV11-2 and TRBJ2-3; D not resolved. CDR1 is SGHAT, CDR2 FQNNGV, per germline. CDR3 length: 12 residues. As DNA, the CDR3 is TGTGCCAGCAGCCATACGCTAGATACGCTGTATTTT. As protein: CASSHTLDTLYF.

The V call is TRBV20-1, the J call TRBJ2-1; D not certain. The germline V and J ends were trimmed by 0 bases and 10 bases, with 16 bases remaining between them. The CDR3 contains 14 residues. Germline V lookup: CDR1 DFQATT, CDR2 SNEGSKA (reference sequence). The CDR3 reads CSARDLIGSGEQFF. CDR3 bases: TGCAGTGCTAGAGATCTTATCGGATCTGGGGAGCAGTTCTTC.

The CDR3 DNA sequence: TGCAGTGCTAGGGCCGGGACTAGCGTATCCGAGCAGTACTTC. Its protein is CSARAGTSVSEQYF. The chain combines TRBV20-1 with TRBJ2-7; 10 bases match TRBD2. Per the germline V gene, CDR1 is DFQATT and CDR2 is SNEGSKA (reference sequence). After removal of 3 bases from V and 6 bases from J, the junction contained 8 bases not matched to a gene. The CDR3 has 14 amino acids.

CDR3 nucleotide sequence: TGTGCCAGCAGCCGCGAAGCATCCCAAGAGACCCAGTACTTC. It specifies CASSREASQETQYF. The rearrangement joins TRBV7-7 to TRBJ2-5; no clear D gene. V lost 5 bases, J lost 1 base, and 11 bases lay in between. The length of the CDR3 is 14 residues. Germline-derived CDR1 and CDR2 are SSHAT and FNYEAQ (reference sequence).

The rearrangement uses TRBV7-9 and TRBJ2-2; 9 bases match TRBD1. This CDR3 is built from 16 residues. Germline lookup yields CDR1 SEHNR and CDR2 FQNEAQ (reference sequence). Trimming at V came to 1 base and at J to 4 bases, leaving 4 bases not matched to a gene. The CDR3, as DNA: TGTGCCAGCAGCTTAGGGGACAGGGCCTTCACCGGGGAGCTGTTTTTT. Translation gives CASSLGDRAFTGELFF.

The chain carries TRBV5-1 and TRBJ2-5; D possibly matches TRBD1 or TRBD2 (5 bases each). V shed 2 bases and J shed 5 bases, with 13 bases lying between them. Germline loops: CDR1 SGHRS, CDR2 YFSETQ. This CDR3 spans 14 amino acids. The CDR3 loop reads CASSLSGLRETQYF. CDR3 DNA: TGCGCCAGCAGCTTATCGGGGCTCAGGGAGACCCAGTACTTC.

This clonotype was detected only a few times. The chain uses TRBV5-1 and TRBJ2-5, with a possible D match to TRBD2 (5 bases). The CDR3 consists of 17 residues. Trimming removed 0 bases from V and 4 bases from J, with 19 bases in between. Germline V gene data show CDR1 as SGHRS and CDR2 as YFSETQ. The CDR3 region has the DNA TGCGCCAGCAGCTTGGGATATCTTACCCGGGGTAGAGAGACCCAGTACTTC. As protein: CASSLGYLTRGRETQYF.

The V call is TRBV20-1, the J call TRBJ2-1; D may be TRBD2 (6 bases). The CDR3 spans 14 residues. The V gene's germline CDR1 is DFQATT and CDR2 SNEGSKA (reference sequence). V lost 6 bases and J lost 4, with 16 bases in between. CDR3 DNA sequence: TGCAGTGCCCCCGGGAGCGGGCCTTACAATGAGCAGTTCTTC. Amino acids: CSAPGSGPYNEQFF.

The gene calls are TRBV20-1 and TRBJ1-3; the D is unclear. The germline gives CDR1 DFQATT, CDR2 SNEGSKA (reference sequence). The CDR3 covers 15 residues. The germline V and J ends were trimmed by 0 bases and 4 bases, with 13 bases remaining between them. In DNA, the CDR3 is TGCAGTGCTAGAGACCCCCTGGGCTTCGGAAACACCATATATTTT. Its protein is CSARDPLGFGNTIYF.

In this sample, this clonotype turned up a few times. The V gene is TRBV7-2, the J gene TRBJ2-7; 15 nucleotides line up with TRBD2. The V gene's germline CDR1 is SGHTA and CDR2 FQGNSA. There are 15 residues in the CDR3. V trimming: 5 bases; J trimming: 4 bases; junction bases outside the gene matches: 3. This CDR3 reads CASSPGLAGGYEQYF. For the CDR3, the DNA is TGTGCCAGCAGCCCGGGACTAGCGGGAGGTTACGAGCAGTACTTC. The variable domain in full, completed from reference TRBV7-2 and TRBJ2-7, reads GAGVSQSPSNKVTEKGKDVELRCDPISGHTALYWYRQSLGQGLEFLIYFQGNSAPDKSGLPSDRFSAERTGGSVSTLTIQRTQQEDSAVYLCASSPGLAGGYEQYFGPGTRLTVT.

This clonotype occurred a few times. This chain links TRBV10-3 with TRBJ2-3; 14 bases are shared with TRBD2. Per germline, CDR1 ENHRY and CDR2 SYGVKD. This CDR3 spans 18 amino acids. The V gene end was trimmed by 4 bases and the J gene end by 1 base; junction bases not matched to a gene: 7. The CDR3 here is CAISGGLAGVMGTDTQYF. The CDR3 DNA follows: TGTGCCATCAGTGGGGGACTAGCGGGAGTGATGGGCACAGATACGCAGTATTTT.

This rearrangement joins TRBV12-3 or TRBV12-4 to TRBJ2-1; tentatively, D is TRBD1 (5 bases). The ends were cut back, 3 bases at V and 9 bases at J, with 15 bases in the middle. The CDR3 is 14 residues long. In DNA form, the CDR3 reads TGTGCCAGCAGTTTTAAAGACCTAGGGGTTGAGCAGTTCTTC. Translation gives CASSFKDLGVEQFF.

The chain carries TRBV10-3 and TRBJ2-7, with a possible D match to TRBD2 (5 bases). CDR1 and CDR2 (germline): ENHRY, SYGVKD. This CDR3 comprises 12 residues. Trimming pared 6 bases from V and 3 bases from J, leaving 9 bases between. The CDR3 reads CAISPGYYEQYF. Here the CDR3 DNA reads TGTGCCATCAGCCCGGGGTACTACGAGCAGTACTTC.

The chain has TRBV7-2 and TRBJ2-7; D gene uncertain. Trimming stripped 2 bases from V and 0 bases from J, with 14 bases between. The CDR3 runs to 16 residues. CDR1 is SGHTA, CDR2 FQGNSA, per germline. The CDR3 region is CASSLMLTSLSYEQYF. In DNA form, the CDR3 reads TGTGCCAGCAGCTTAATGCTAACCTCGCTCTCCTACGAGCAGTACTTC.

This clonotype was observed once. DNA for the CDR3: TGTGCCAGCAGACCTCAGGGGAACGGGGAGCTGTTTTTT. Its translation: CASRPQGNGELFF. This chain joins TRBV6-2 or TRBV6-3 and TRBJ2-2, with D possibly matching TRBD1 (6 bases). This CDR3 is built from 13 residues. Germline CDR1 MNHEY, CDR2 SVGEGT. The ends were cut back, 6 bases at V and 7 bases at J, with 12 bases in the middle.

This CDR3 is CASSDWSVSYEQYF. CDR3 sequence (DNA): TGTGCCAGCAGTGACTGGTCGGTATCCTACGAGCAGTACTTC. This chain joins TRBV6-1 and TRBJ2-7; unclear D gene. Germline CDR1 reads MNHNS; CDR2 reads SASEGT. Trimming removed 3 bases from V and 1 base from J, with 10 bases in between. CDR3 length: 14 residues.

This chain joins TRBV28 and TRBJ2-1, with no clear D. The CDR3 spans 13 residues. Germline V gene sequence: CDR1 MDHEN, CDR2 SYDVKM. V lost 10 bases, J lost 0 bases, and 10 bases lay in between. CDR3: CAIQMSSYNEQFF. As DNA, the CDR3 is TGTGCCATCCAGATGAGCTCCTACAATGAGCAGTTCTTC.

CDR3 loop: CASSLDLGLAGEGGREQFF. CDR3 nucleotides: TGCGCCAGCAGCTTGGATCTGGGACTAGCGGGAGAGGGGGGTAGGGAACAGTTCTTC. V is TRBV5-1 and J is TRBJ2-1; TRBD2 aligns across 14 bases. Germline V gene lookup returns CDR1 SGHRS and CDR2 YFSETQ. There are 19 residues in the CDR3. V trimming: 0 bases; J trimming: 13 bases; junction bases outside the gene matches: 18.

This clonotype is a singleton in its sample. The chain couples TRBV5-1 to TRBJ2-2, with TRBD1 matching 9 bases. V trimming: 6 bases; J trimming: 9 bases; junction bases outside the gene matches: 12. Germline V gives CDR1 SGHRS, CDR2 YFSETQ. The CDR3 totals 15 residues. In DNA form, the CDR3 reads TGCGCCAGCACCACACAGGGGGCAGGAATCCGGGAGCTGTTTTTT. Encoded protein: CASTTQGAGIRELFF. Combining the CDR3 with reference TRBV5-1 and TRBJ2-2 gives the whole variable domain KAGVTQTPRYLIKTRGQQVTLSCSPISGHRSVSWYQQTPGQGLQFLFEYFSETQRNKGNFPGRFSGRQFSNSRSEMNVSTLELGDSALYLCASTTQGAGIRELFFGEGSRLTVL.

Only a few counts were recorded for this clonotype. The chain is built from TRBV4-3 and TRBJ2-1, with 16 bases aligning to TRBD2. Germline V gene lookup returns CDR1 LGHNA and CDR2 YSLEER. The J segment lost 16 bases and the V segment lost 1 base, leaving 16 bases of the junction unmatched. The CDR3 spans 18 residues. In nucleotides, the CDR3 is TGCGCCAGCAGCCAAGGACCCGGGACTAGCGGGAGGGCTGGACGTCCTTTCTTC. It translates to CASSQGPGTSGRAGRPFF.

V and J are TRBV4-3 and TRBJ2-7, with 9 bases aligning to TRBD2. J lost 2 bases, V lost 0 bases, and 8 bases had no gene match. The CDR3 is 17 amino acids. Germline V lookup: CDR1 LGHNA, CDR2 YSLEER. CDR3 region: CASSQEAWREGTYEQYF. The DNA of the CDR3 is TGCGCCAGCAGCCAAGAGGCTTGGCGGGAGGGTACCTACGAGCAGTACTTC.

This chain links TRBV5-1 with TRBJ2-3, with D maybe TRBD2 (6 bases). The CDR3 runs to 15 residues. From germline, CDR1 is SGHRS and CDR2 YFSETQ. V lost 3 bases to trimming and J lost 4 bases, with 15 bases between them. The CDR3 is CASSSSGVVPDTQYF. CDR3 nucleotide sequence: TGCGCCAGCAGCTCTTCGGGGGTCGTCCCAGATACGCAGTATTTT.

This clonotype was counted many times. The chain recombines TRBV7-2 with TRBJ2-7; D is possibly TRBD1 (5 bases). This CDR3 has 14 residues. The ends were cut back, 1 base at V and 2 bases at J, with 9 bases in the middle. Germline lookup yields CDR1 SGHTA and CDR2 FQGNSA. The CDR3 DNA sequence: TGTGCCAGCAGCTTAGATCAGGGTCCCTACGAGCAGTACTTC. This sequence encodes CASSLDQGPYEQYF.

This clonotype was counted many times. This chain joins TRBV5-1 and TRBJ2-3; D might be TRBD1 (6 bases). The CDR3 contains 14 residues. Germline CDR1 and CDR2: SGHRS and YFSETQ. V lost 2 bases and J 5 bases, leaving 12 bases between the germline ends. The CDR3 DNA is TGCGCCAGCAGCTTATCACAGGGAGTAGATACGCAGTATTTT. Its translation: CASSLSQGVDTQYF.